This T cell receptor beta chain was sequenced during a study of blood T cell repertoires in COVID-19. At the level of the study: Researchers got acute and convalescent COVID-19 samples from the United States, Italy and Spain. The analysed material was cDNA or gDNA that came from T cells, B-cell-depleted T cells, or PBMCs.

In the original workflow: By means of reference gene primer amplification, nucleated cell counts were estimated. Profiled with immunoSEQ multiplex PCR; TCRdb holds only in-frame clones, not every one. The D gene and trimming were derived from the DNA, and the V and J assignments and clone size from that table. The table shows about 180,000 clones, with nearly 90% occurring only once. The V end lost 5 bases, the J end lost 5 bases, and 15 bases lay between the germline ends. The CDR3 extends over 14 amino acids. CDR1 SEHNR and CDR2 FQNEAQ come from the germline V gene (reference sequence). The sample comprised peripheral blood. The TCR was taken from a man between 18 and 29 years old who had recovered from COVID-19. The chain combines TRBV7-9 with TRBJ2-5; possible D gene TRBD2, 7 bases. CDR3 sequence (DNA): TGTGCCAGCAGCCGGGGGGCAACGCAGGAGACCCAGTACTTC. Its translation: CASSRGATQETQYF.